The 17 T cell receptor beta chains presented below share a single source sample, sequenced in a study of T cell responses to AZD1222 COVID-19 vaccine. Method: immunoSEQ multiplex PCR; TCRdb's copy keeps in-frame clones and lacks some. The sample lists roughly 150,000 clones, more than 85% occurring once. This material consisted of peripheral blood, taken on day 0 of AZD1222 vaccination. These receptors all stem from an adult in good health.

V and J are TRBV19 and TRBJ1-6; D gene uncertain. The CDR3 is made up of 12 amino acids. Per germline, CDR1 LNHDA and CDR2 SQIVND (reference sequence). V dropped 9 bases and J dropped 6 bases, with 9 bases sitting between them. CDR3 loop: CASHSFNSPLHF. CDR3 DNA: TGTGCCAGCCACAGCTTTAATTCACCCCTCCACTTT.

The chain has TRBV7-9 and TRBJ2-1; 8 nucleotides match TRBD2. This CDR3 spans 14 amino acids. V gave up 6 bases and J gave up 6 bases; unmatched junction bases: 7. Germline CDR1 reads SEHNR; CDR2 reads FQNEAQ (reference sequence). As DNA, the CDR3 is TGTGCCAGCAGTCGGAGCGGGGGTCCCAATGAGCAGTTCTTC. Translation: CASSRSGGPNEQFF.

The chain uses TRBV12-3 or TRBV12-4 and TRBJ1-4, with 7 bases matching TRBD1. The CDR3 contains 13 residues. V gave up 5 bases and J gave up 11 bases; unmatched junction bases: 8. Here the CDR3 DNA reads TGTGCCAGCAGTGACGACAGGGCGAGGAAACTGTTTTTT. This translates into CASSDDRARKLFF.

The chain has TRBV28 and TRBJ1-1, with D tentatively TRBD1 (5 bases). V lost 6 bases, J lost 10 bases, and 21 bases lay in between. From germline, CDR1 is MDHEN and CDR2 SYDVKM. There are 14 residues in the CDR3. CDR3 bases: TGTGCCAGCAGCCCCGGGACTTATTTGATAGTAGCTTTCTTT. Its protein is CASSPGTYLIVAFF.

V gene TRBV27 combines with J gene TRBJ1-6, with D perhaps matching TRBD1 (5 bases). CDR1 and CDR2 (germline): MNHEY, SMNVEV (reference sequence). The germline V and J ends were trimmed by 4 bases and 8 bases, with 12 bases remaining between them. This CDR3 has 14 residues. CDR3 bases: TGTGCCAGCAGTTCCACAGGCGTTTATTCACCCCTCCACTTT. Its translation: CASSSTGVYSPLHF.

This chain links TRBV30 with TRBJ2-1, with TRBD1 identical over 9 bases. CDR1 and CDR2 (germline): GTSNPN, SVGIG (reference sequence). The CDR3 has 16 residues. V trimming: 8 bases; J trimming: 9 bases; junction bases outside the gene matches: 20. CDR3 sequence: CATRMVGTGTGGEQFF. CDR3 in DNA: TGTGCCACTAGGATGGTAGGGACAGGGACGGGAGGTGAGCAGTTCTTC.

This chain links TRBV11-3 with TRBJ2-3; D possibly corresponds to TRBD2 (6 bases). Trimming cost V 4 bases and J 3 bases, with 23 bases left between them. CDR3 length: 18 residues. The germline V gene has CDR1 SGHNT and CDR2 YENEEA. CDR3 nucleotide sequence: TGTGCCAGCAGCTCCTGGGGCCCCTCTGCGGGACTGACAGATACGCAGTATTTT. Its protein product is CASSSWGPSAGLTDTQYF.

In regard to this clone: A read error may produce the germline difference seen at one junction end. This chain uses TRBV5-1 with TRBJ2-7; no definite D call. Germline values: CDR1 SGHRS, CDR2 YFSETQ. The length of the CDR3 is 12 residues. CDR3 coding DNA: TGCGCCAGCAGGTTGGACGCCTACGAGCAGTACTTC. Its protein is CASRLDAYEQYF.

V is TRBV7-8 and J is TRBJ1-5; D gene uncertain. The V end was cut by 1 base, the J end by 3 bases, with 10 bases between. This CDR3 contains 15 residues. Germline assignment: CDR1 SGHVS and CDR2 FQNEAQ. CDR3 protein: CASSLDRGINQPQHF. The CDR3 DNA sequence: TGTGCCAGCAGCTTAGATCGGGGAATCAATCAGCCCCAGCATTTT.

The V gene is TRBV2, the J gene TRBJ2-3; tentatively, D is TRBD1 (5 bases). The germline V gene encodes CDR1 SNHLY and CDR2 FYNNEI. V dropped 8 bases and J dropped 2 bases, with 32 bases sitting between them. The CDR3 has 20 residues. For the CDR3, the DNA is TGTGCCAGCCTTCACCAGGAACAGGAAGTAGGTTCTAGAATCACAGATACGCAGTATTTT. It is translated as CASLHQEQEVGSRITDTQYF.

V and J are TRBV6-5 and TRBJ1-6; maybe TRBD1 (5 bases). Trimming removed 9 bases at V and 0 bases at J, with 12 bases between. The germline V gene has CDR1 MNHEY and CDR2 SVGAGI. This CDR3 is built from 15 residues. As DNA, the CDR3 is TGTGCCAGAACTGGGGGGGGCTCCTATAATTCACCCCTCCACTTT. It encodes CARTGGGSYNSPLHF.

The CDR3, as DNA: TGCAGCGTTGAAGGAGGGCACGAAAAACTGTTTTTT. It codes for CSVEGGHEKLFF. This chain connects TRBV29-1 to TRBJ1-4; D not resolved. The germline CDR1 and CDR2 sequences are SQVTM and ANQGSEA. The CDR3 extends over 12 amino acids. Trimming removed 1 base from V and 8 bases from J, with 8 bases in between.

This chain joins TRBV9 and TRBJ1-3; 8 bases agree with TRBD1. Looked up from germline, CDR1 is SGDLS and CDR2 is YYNGEE. V lost 0 bases, J lost 4 bases, and 12 bases stayed unmatched. The length of the CDR3 is 18 residues. In DNA form, the CDR3 reads TGTGCCAGCAGCGTAGCTGGGACTGACAGGGGATTAGGAAACACCATATATTTT. Its translation: CASSVAGTDRGLGNTIYF.

This clone was seen only once. The chain is built from TRBV11-3 and TRBJ2-7; TRBD2 might be the D (5 bases). CDR3 length: 11 residues. V lost 4 bases and J 8 bases, leaving 9 bases between the germline ends. Germline-derived CDR1 and CDR2 are SGHNT and YENEEA. The CDR3 bases are TGTGCCAGCAGCTACCTCGGGAAGCAGTACTTC. Translation gives CASSYLGKQYF.

The CDR3 nucleotides are TGTGCCAGCAGCTCCTCCGGACTAGCGCGAAATGAGCAGTTCTTC. Protein sequence: CASSSSGLARNEQFF. V usage is TRBV7-3 and J usage is TRBJ2-1, with 9 nucleotides matching TRBD2. The CDR3 is 15 residues long. The V gene end was trimmed by 4 bases and the J gene end by 7 bases; junction bases not matched to a gene: 8. The germline V gene has CDR1 SGHTA and CDR2 FQGTGA. The full variable domain, completed using reference TRBV7-3 and TRBJ2-1, is GAGVSQTPSNKVTEKGKYVELRCDPISGHTALYWYRQSLGQGPEFLIYFQGTGAADDSGLPNDRFFAVRPEGSVSTLKIQRTERGDSAVYLCASSSSGLARNEQFFGPGTRLTVL.

V and J are TRBV9 and TRBJ1-1; D is unresolved. Trimming shortened V by 0 bases and J by 0 bases, and 9 bases separated the two germline ends. The CDR3 contains 15 residues. The germline V gene has CDR1 SGDLS and CDR2 YYNGEE. In DNA form, the CDR3 reads TGTGCCAGCAGCGTAGGTGGAGGGATGAACACTGAAGCTTTCTTT. Translation gives CASSVGGGMNTEAFF.

The chain employs TRBV5-4 and TRBJ1-1; 11 nucleotides agree with TRBD1. Germline CDR1 reads SGHNT; CDR2 reads YYREEE (reference sequence). The CDR3 loop spans 16 amino acids. V was pared by 4 bases and J by 3 bases, with 8 bases of the junction left unmatched. DNA for the CDR3: TGTGCCAGCAGCCATCTGGACAGGGGGCGGTACACTGAAGCTTTCTTT. It yields the protein CASSHLDRGRYTEAFF.